A single sample gave rise to the 23 T cell receptor beta chains below, sequenced in a study of T cell clonotyping in hematopoietic cell transplantation. Described time point: recipient sample about 28 days before transplant, after cytoreduction. Some clones are missing from TCRdb's copy, which holds only in-frame ones; the method was immunoSEQ multiplex PCR. The sample carries some 9,400 clones, about 90% recorded once. The source material was peripheral blood mononuclear cells, sampled before stem cell transplant. The receptors were gathered from a woman in her sixties with acute myeloid leukemia. Some clones in this sample may be carry-over from other donors' samples.

V gene TRBV29-1 combines with J gene TRBJ1-1; D may be TRBD1 (5 bases). Trimming stripped 3 bases from V and 4 bases from J, with 15 bases between. Germline assignment: CDR1 SQVTM and CDR2 ANQGSEA. CDR3 size: 14 residues. The CDR3 nucleotides are TGCAGCGTTGAGGGTGAGGTGGGGGGCACTGAAGCTTTCTTT. Amino acid sequence: CSVEGEVGGTEAFF.

The chain links TRBV2 to TRBJ1-2; possible D gene TRBD1, 6 bases. This CDR3 has 14 amino acids. V was pared by 2 bases and J by 4 bases, with 11 bases between. From germline, CDR1 is SNHLY and CDR2 FYNNEI. The CDR3 protein is CASSESPGAYGYTF. Written as DNA, the CDR3 is TGTGCCAGCAGTGAATCCCCGGGGGCCTATGGCTACACCTTC.

The chain couples TRBV5-4 to TRBJ2-1, with D possibly TRBD1 on 6 matching bases. This CDR3 comprises 14 residues. V was shortened by 3 bases and J by 10 bases, with 17 bases between the two germline ends. Germline values: CDR1 SGHNT, CDR2 YYREEE (reference sequence). The CDR3 DNA reads as TGTGCCAGCAGCTCCCTAGGGACACCGAAGGAGCAGTTCTTC. The encoded protein is CASSSLGTPKEQFF.

The V call is TRBV19, the J call TRBJ1-2; maybe TRBD1 (5 bases). Germline-derived CDR1 and CDR2 are LNHDA and SQIVND (reference sequence). V lost 6 bases to trimming and J lost 8 bases, with 19 bases between them. CDR3 length equals 14 residues. The CDR3 loop is CASSPDRQLGGYTF. CDR3 bases: TGTGCCAGTAGCCCCGACCGACAGCTTGGAGGCTACACCTTC.

Comments on this clone: Germline is not matched at one junction end, which may reflect a read error. V gene TRBV7-3 combines with J gene TRBJ1-1; no reliable D call. Per germline, CDR1 SGHTA and CDR2 FQGTGA. This CDR3 region has 8 residues. The CDR3 loop reads CASRSFYF. In DNA form, the CDR3 reads TGTGCCAGCCGATCCTTTTACTTT.

The table lists this clone with a few counts. This chain joins TRBV4-3 and TRBJ2-6; 12 nucleotides line up with TRBD2. Looked up from germline, CDR1 is LGHNA and CDR2 is YSLEER. J gave up 3 bases and V 1 base, and 7 bases lay outside the gene matches. This CDR3 is built from 19 residues. In nucleotides, the CDR3 is TGCGCCAGCAGCCAAGTCGGACTAGCGGGGAAGGGTGGGGCCAACGTCCTGACTTTC. Translated, it gives CASSQVGLAGKGGANVLTF.

V usage is TRBV9 and J usage is TRBJ1-2, with 9 bases aligning to TRBD1. This CDR3 is built from 15 residues. Germline CDR1 and CDR2: SGDLS and YYNGEE. The J segment lost 8 bases and the V segment lost 0 bases, leaving 8 bases of the junction unmatched. The CDR3 nucleotides are TGTGCCAGCAGCGTAGCACCACAGGGGGCCGGGGGCTACACCTTC. Protein: CASSVAPQGAGGYTF.

V is TRBV10-2 and J is TRBJ2-1; tentative D call: TRBD1 (5 bases). The CDR3 has 12 amino acids. V lost 7 bases to trimming and J lost 10 bases, with 14 bases between them. Germline V CDR1 and CDR2: WSHSY, SAAADI. The CDR3 spells CASNQGKNEQFF. DNA for the CDR3: TGCGCCAGCAATCAGGGAAAGAACGAGCAGTTCTTC.

This clone showed up just a few times. The chain links TRBV7-9 to TRBJ1-3; D ambiguous. Germline V CDR1 and CDR2: SEHNR, FQNEAQ (reference sequence). V gave up 5 bases and J gave up 1 base, with 9 bases separating them. This CDR3 contains 14 residues. The CDR3 reads CASSIQGSGNTIYF. The CDR3 DNA reads TGTGCCAGCAGCATCCAAGGGTCTGGAAACACCATATATTTT.

The chain uses TRBV10-3 and TRBJ2-3, with D possibly matching TRBD2 (5 bases). Trimming left V 1 base short and J 3 bases short, with 14 bases between. The CDR3 covers 16 residues. From germline, CDR1 is ENHRY and CDR2 SYGVKD. CDR3 region: CAISEFGEGYTDTQYF. As DNA, the CDR3 is TGTGCCATCAGTGAGTTCGGGGAAGGTTATACAGATACGCAGTATTTT.

The chain recombines TRBV21-1 with TRBJ2-7. TRBV21-1 is shown as a pseudogene. The CDR3 is made up of 15 amino acids. CDR3 nucleotide sequence: TGTGCCAGCAGCAAACAAGCCCGGTGGACCTACGAGCAGTACGTC. Residues: CASSKQARWTYEQYV.

The chain couples TRBV11-3 to TRBJ2-5; the D is unclear. CDR1 is SGHNT and CDR2 is YENEEA in the germline V gene. V was shortened by 5 bases and J by 4 bases, with 17 bases between the two germline ends. The CDR3 contains 15 residues. Here the CDR3 reads CASSPRTAQRETQYF. The CDR3 nucleotides read TGTGCCAGCAGCCCGCGGACGGCCCAACGAGAGACCCAGTACTTC.

This clone has a single count. J is TRBJ2-4 and V is TRBV7-2; 9 bases agree with TRBD2. Germline lookup yields CDR1 SGHTA and CDR2 FQGNSA. Unmatched junction bases numbered 4, after V lost 1 base and J lost 0 bases. The CDR3 sequence is 17 residues long. This CDR3 is CASSLVTSGPAKNIQYF. The CDR3 nucleotides are TGTGCCAGCAGCTTAGTGACTAGCGGACCAGCCAAAAACATTCAGTACTTC.

This chain connects TRBV7-8 to TRBJ2-1; D is possibly TRBD1 (6 bases). Germline V gene data show CDR1 as SGHVS and CDR2 as FQNEAQ. There are 16 residues in the CDR3. The ends were cut back, 1 base at V and 2 bases at J, with 12 bases in the middle. CDR3 in amino acids: CASSLGQAPAYNEQFF. As DNA, the CDR3 is TGTGCCAGCAGCTTAGGACAGGCCCCAGCCTACAATGAGCAGTTCTTC.

This chain uses TRBV27 with TRBJ1-5; D is unclear. Germline assignment: CDR1 MNHEY and CDR2 SMNVEV (reference sequence). The CDR3 sequence is 11 residues long. Trimming cost V 2 bases and J 7 bases, with 3 bases left between them. In DNA, the CDR3 is TGTGCCAGCAGTTTAGACCAGCCCCAGCATTTT. Protein product: CASSLDQPQHF.

V is TRBV5-1 and J is TRBJ2-1; D is perhaps TRBD2 (5 bases). V was pared by 4 bases and J by 6 bases, with 17 bases between. The CDR3 is 15 residues long. Germline V gene sequence: CDR1 SGHRS, CDR2 YFSETQ. This CDR3 is CASSAGGQEPNEQFF. CDR3 bases: TGCGCCAGCAGCGCCGGAGGTCAGGAGCCCAATGAGCAGTTCTTC. The entire variable domain, with the rest obtained from reference TRBV5-1 and TRBJ2-1, is as follows: KAGVTQTPRYLIKTRGQQVTLSCSPISGHRSVSWYQQTPGQGLQFLFEYFSETQRNKGNFPGRFSGRQFSNSRSEMNVSTLELGDSALYLCASSAGGQEPNEQFFGPGTRLTVL.

V gene TRBV5-1 combines with J gene TRBJ2-3; the D gene is possibly TRBD2 (5 bases). The CDR3 has 13 amino acids. The V gene's germline CDR1 is SGHRS and CDR2 YFSETQ. Between the trimmed V and J ends, which lost 4 bases and 4 bases, there was a span of 10 bases. CDR3 nucleotide sequence: TGCGCCAGCAGCCCAACCGGGGCAGATACGCAGTATTTT. Amino acids: CASSPTGADTQYF.

V is TRBV30 and J is TRBJ2-1, with a weak D call TRBD2 (5 bases). V was clipped by 3 bases and J by 15 bases, with 15 bases between them. Germline CDR1 and CDR2: GTSNPN and SVGIG (reference sequence). The CDR3 has 11 residues. CDR3 sequence: CAWSPDSPLFF. DNA for the CDR3: TGTGCCTGGAGCCCGGACTCCCCCCTGTTCTTC. Using reference TRBV30 and TRBJ2-1 for the parts outside the CDR3, the full variable domain is SQTIHQWPATLVQPVGSPLSLECTVEGTSNPNLYWYRQAAGRGLQLLFYSVGIGQISSEVPQNLSASRPQDRQFILSSKKLLLSDSGFYLCAWSPDSPLFFGPGTRLTVL.

The gene calls are TRBV29-1 and TRBJ2-1, with D hard to call. The CDR3 is 10 amino acids. Germline V gives CDR1 SQVTM, CDR2 ANQGSEA. The V and J ends lost 4 bases and 4 bases respectively, with 2 bases between them. The DNA of the CDR3 is TGCAGCGTTGCATACAATGAGCAGTTCTTC. It specifies CSVAYNEQFF.

The chain carries TRBV5-1 and TRBJ2-3, with 10 bases aligning to TRBD2. The CDR3 consists of 16 residues. V shed 4 bases, J shed 0 bases, and the junction held 5 bases outside the gene matches. Germline CDR1 SGHRS, CDR2 YFSETQ. This CDR3 reads CASSLGLAASTDTQYF. CDR3 DNA: TGCGCCAGCAGCCTCGGACTAGCGGCTAGCACAGATACGCAGTATTTT.

This chain connects TRBV30 to TRBJ1-5; tentatively, D is TRBD1 (5 bases). The germline CDR1 and CDR2 sequences are GTSNPN and SVGIG (reference sequence). This CDR3 is 17 amino acids long. V was trimmed by 3 bases and J by 5 bases, leaving 23 bases between them. In nucleotides, the CDR3 is TGTGCCTGGAGCACTATTTCTTTTGCGGGGGGTCATCAGCCCCAGCATTTT. As protein: CAWSTISFAGGHQPQHF. Drawing the rest from reference TRBV30 and TRBJ1-5, the complete variable domain is SQTIHQWPATLVQPVGSPLSLECTVEGTSNPNLYWYRQAAGRGLQLLFYSVGIGQISSEVPQNLSASRPQDRQFILSSKKLLLSDSGFYLCAWSTISFAGGHQPQHFGDGTRLSIL.

The chain joins TRBV7-9 to TRBJ2-4; D assignment may be TRBD1 or TRBD2 (5 bases each). The germline gives CDR1 SEHNR, CDR2 FQNEAQ (reference sequence). Trimming stripped 5 bases from V and 8 bases from J, with 13 bases between. CDR3 length: 13 residues. In nucleotides, the CDR3 is TGTGCCAGCAGCAGACGGGGCCCGGACATTCAGTACTTC. Translating it yields CASSRRGPDIQYF. Full variable domain (rest looked up from reference TRBV7-9 and TRBJ2-4): DTGVSQNPRHKITKRGQNVTFRCDPISEHNRLYWYRQTLGQGPEFLTYFQNEAQLEKSRLLSDRFSAERPKGSFSTLEIQRTEQGDSAMYLCASSRRGPDIQYFGAGTRLSVL.

This chain uses TRBV4-1 with TRBJ1-5, with a weak D call TRBD1 (6 bases). V dropped 4 bases and J dropped 3 bases, with 16 bases sitting between them. This CDR3 has 16 amino acids. Germline lookup yields CDR1 MGHRA and CDR2 YSYEKL. The CDR3 DNA follows: TGCGCCAGCAGCCGATTCCCACAGGGTCCCAATCAGCCCCAGCATTTT. Translating it yields CASSRFPQGPNQPQHF.